The T cell receptor beta chain described here comes from a study of T cells in Graves' hyperthyroidism and ophthalmopathy. Researchers took RNA transcripts and amplified the TCR beta CDR3 regions from them. Researchers ran a first-round RT-PCR on the TCR CDR3 using the HTBI primer set. TCRdb re-called the multiplex PCR reads through MiXCR, storing one row per CDR3 protein. Of about 350,000 distinct CDR3 sequences listed, approximately 15% are singletons. This CDR3 region has 15 residues. Deletions cut 3 bases from V and 0 bases from J, with 15 bases between. The germline CDR1 and CDR2 sequences are SQVTM and ANQGSEA. Orbital computed tomography and thyroid ultrasound, together with serum TRAb and thyroxine and clinical symptoms, were used for diagnoses. Study-level points and caveats: Expanded thyroid clonotypes (above 0.001) were mostly also found in blood.

Concerning this clonotype: Its antigen is undetermined.

The receptor's source is a woman aged 25 to 39 with Graves' hyperthyroidism. What was sequenced was blood. The chain joins TRBV29-1 to TRBJ2-7, with D possibly matching TRBD2 (6 bases). This chain's CDR3 is CSVEGPSEFSYEQYF. CDR3 bases: TGCAGCGTTGAGGGCCCTAGCGAATTCTCCTACGAGCAGTACTTC.